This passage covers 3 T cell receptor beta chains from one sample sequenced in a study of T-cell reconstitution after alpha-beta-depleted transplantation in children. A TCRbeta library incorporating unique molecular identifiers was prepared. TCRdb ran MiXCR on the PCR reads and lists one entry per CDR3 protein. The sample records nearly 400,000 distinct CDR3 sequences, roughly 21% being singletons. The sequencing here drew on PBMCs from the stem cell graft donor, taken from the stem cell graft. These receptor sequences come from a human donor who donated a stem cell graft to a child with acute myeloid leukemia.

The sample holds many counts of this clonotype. The CDR3 region has the DNA TGTGCCAGCAGTTTAGAGAAGGACAATGAGCAGTTCTTC. Encoded protein: CASSLEKDNEQFF. The chain uses TRBV12-3 or TRBV12-4 and TRBJ2-1; D call uncertain. The CDR3 spans 13 residues. Deletions cut 1 base from V and 5 bases from J, with 6 bases between.

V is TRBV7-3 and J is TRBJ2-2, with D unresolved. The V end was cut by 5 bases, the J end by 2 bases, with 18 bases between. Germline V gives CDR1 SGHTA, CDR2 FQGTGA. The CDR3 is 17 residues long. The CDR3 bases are TGTGCCAGCAGCAAATCGATAGTGACCCCAAACACCGGGGAGCTGTTTTTT. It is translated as CASSKSIVTPNTGELFF.

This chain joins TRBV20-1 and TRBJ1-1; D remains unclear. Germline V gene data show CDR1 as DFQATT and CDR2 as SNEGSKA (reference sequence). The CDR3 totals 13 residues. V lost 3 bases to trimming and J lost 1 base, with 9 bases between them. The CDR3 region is CSASDGPNTEAFF. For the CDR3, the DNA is TGCAGTGCTAGTGATGGGCCGAACACTGAAGCTTTCTTT.